This T cell receptor (beta chain) was retrieved from a study of cytomegalovirus exposure and HLA in healthy donors. Study-level results: Whilst most TCR sequences proved rare, a subset of public TCRs occurred across many donors. Association of about 17,000 TCR beta sequences with HLA alleles was found at 0.05 false discovery rate in a later analysis.

Donors sampled were nominally healthy, though unrecorded immune exposures were likely. 60 Vbeta and 13 Jbeta primers were used in PCR. Repertoires were generated with immunoSEQ multiplex PCR, while TCRdb's copy carries only in-frame clones and drops some. The data contain some 150,000 clones, about four fifths of them seen just once; the ten biggest clones take up 6.3%. Germline loops: CDR1 SGHKS, CDR2 YYEKEE (reference sequence). J lost 7 bases, V lost 4 bases, and 11 bases had no gene match. CDR3 length: 14 residues. In regard to this clone: The target antigen is unknown.

V usage is TRBV5-5 and J usage is TRBJ2-7; 7 bases match TRBD1. Material: PBMCs. The clonotype comes from a man aged 45-65 years in good health and CMV-seropositive. In DNA, the CDR3 is TGTGCCAGCAGCATGACAGGGAACTTACGGGAGCAGTACTTC. It translates to CASSMTGNLREQYF.